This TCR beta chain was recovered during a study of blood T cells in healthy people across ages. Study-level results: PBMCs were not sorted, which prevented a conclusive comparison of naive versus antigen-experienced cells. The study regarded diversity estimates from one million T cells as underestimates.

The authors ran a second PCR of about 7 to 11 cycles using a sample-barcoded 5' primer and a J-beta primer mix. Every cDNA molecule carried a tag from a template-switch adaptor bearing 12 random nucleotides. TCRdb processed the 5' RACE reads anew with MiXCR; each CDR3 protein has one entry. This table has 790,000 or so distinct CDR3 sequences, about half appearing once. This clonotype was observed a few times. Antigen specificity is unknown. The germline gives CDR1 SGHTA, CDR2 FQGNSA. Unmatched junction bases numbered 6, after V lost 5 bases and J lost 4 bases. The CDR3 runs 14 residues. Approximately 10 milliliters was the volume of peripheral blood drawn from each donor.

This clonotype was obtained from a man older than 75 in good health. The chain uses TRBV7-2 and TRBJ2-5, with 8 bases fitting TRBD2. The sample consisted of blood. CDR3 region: CASSPDRGGETQYF. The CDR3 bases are TGTGCCAGCAGCCCAGACCGGGGGGGAGAGACCCAGTACTTC.